This T cell receptor (beta chain) emerged from a study of T cell responses to AZD1222 COVID-19 vaccine. Study-wide results and caveats: Baseline seropositives among AZD1222 recipients totaled only five to seven. Among the donors, most were white British and more were female, and clonal diversity was possibly underestimated.

This CDR3 is built from 16 residues. The germline CDR1 and CDR2 sequences are SEHNR and FQNEAQ (reference sequence). V lost 5 bases and J 4 bases, leaving 20 bases between the germline ends. As to this clone: Its antigen is not known.

Using immunoSEQ multiplex PCR, the repertoire was profiled, and TCRdb retains in-frame clones only, with some absent. The sample holds 130,000 to 150,000 clones, 90% to 95% seen once. The sample in question was peripheral blood, obtained on day 0 of AZD1222 vaccination. This chain links TRBV7-9 with TRBJ2-5; D is possibly TRBD2 (7 bases). This clonotype was obtained from an adult in good health. CDR3 sequence (DNA): TGTGCCAGCAGCACTTGGACGGGGGGCGGTACAGAGACCCAGTACTTC. Translated, it gives CASSTWTGGGTETQYF.